The 22 T cell receptor beta chains listed next were all sequenced from one sample in a study of radiation and T cells in renal cell carcinoma (dated by TCRdb to the early 2020s). The library was prepared using the immunoSEQ multiplex PCR assay. Held by TCRdb, this immuneACCESS table contains in-frame sequences only and omits some clones. Under half of the omission traces to an unresolved V gene where checked; the cause of the rest is unknown. The sample table records around 130,000 clones; 81% of these occur just once. The ten largest clones represent less than 2.5% of the sample. The time point label, read with the paper, signifies: blood 2 weeks post-SBRT. Explained via the paper, the treatment or condition label denotes: 15 Gy SBRT to primary tumor, nephrectomy 4 weeks later. This sample comprised blood, obtained from a patient whose treatment included radiotherapy and nephrectomy. The receptors originated from a woman aged 55-75 years with renal cell carcinoma.

This chain uses TRBV28 with TRBJ2-5; TRBD2 matches 10 bases. Unmatched junction bases numbered 4, after V lost 5 bases and J lost 1 base. The CDR3 sequence is 15 residues long. Germline V gene sequence: CDR1 MDHEN, CDR2 SYDVKM. DNA of the CDR3: TGTGCCAGCAGTCGGACTAGCGGCATCCAAGAGACCCAGTACTTC. Its protein product is CASSRTSGIQETQYF.

This chain connects TRBV4-1 to TRBJ1-2; D possibly corresponds to TRBD1 (5 bases). CDR3 size: 14 residues. The germline gives CDR1 MGHRA, CDR2 YSYEKL. Trimming cost V 1 base and J 4 bases, with 10 bases left between them. The CDR3, as DNA: TGCGCCAGCAGCCAAGCGGGGCAGTTCTATGGCTACACCTTC. This translates into CASSQAGQFYGYTF.

The V gene is TRBV4-1, the J gene TRBJ1-4; D remains unclear. This CDR3 is built from 15 residues. Germline CDR1 MGHRA, CDR2 YSYEKL. V was shortened by 0 bases and J by 0 bases, with 5 bases between the two germline ends. In nucleotides, the CDR3 is TGCGCCAGCAGCCAAGATCCGGCAACTAATGAAAAACTGTTTTTT. Its translation: CASSQDPATNEKLFF.

This clone was seen a few times. The gene calls are TRBV6-6 and TRBJ1-1; 7 nucleotides line up with TRBD1. Per the germline V gene, CDR1 is MNHNY and CDR2 is SVGAGI (reference sequence). The CDR3 length is 15 residues. The V segment lost 0 bases and the J segment 8 bases; nucleotides outside the gene matches: 9. This CDR3 reads CASSYSPRAGGEAFF. The CDR3 DNA reads TGTGCCAGCAGTTACTCACCTCGGGCAGGGGGAGAAGCTTTCTTT.

The gene calls are TRBV2 and TRBJ2-5; TRBD1 might be the D (6 bases). Trimming shortened V by 3 bases and J by 1 base, and 18 bases separated the two germline ends. The CDR3 covers 17 residues. Germline values: CDR1 SNHLY, CDR2 FYNNEI. The CDR3 protein is CASSEDLTTGTQETQYF. As DNA, the CDR3 is TGTGCCAGCAGTGAGGATCTTACAACAGGGACCCAAGAGACCCAGTACTTC.

The chain joins TRBV13 to TRBJ2-7; 8 nucleotides agree with TRBD1. This CDR3 is 15 amino acids long. V lost 0 bases, J lost 5 bases, and 6 bases stayed unmatched. Germline V gene data show CDR1 as PRHDT and CDR2 as FYEKMQ (reference sequence). The CDR3 nucleotides read TGTGCCAGCAGCTTAGGGGGCCAGGGGGCCAACGAGCAGTACTTC. Translating it yields CASSLGGQGANEQYF.

The DNA for the CDR3 is TGTGCCAGCACCGGGACAGGGCACCATGAGCAGTTCTTC. Protein product: CASTGTGHHEQFF. This sequence joins TRBV5-4 and TRBJ2-1; TRBD1 matches 9 bases. After removal of 6 bases from V and 8 bases from J, the junction contained 6 bases not matched to a gene. This CDR3 spans 13 amino acids. From germline, CDR1 is SGHNT and CDR2 YYREEE (reference sequence).

This clone has more than one count but fewer than ten. CDR3 nucleotide sequence: TGTGCCAGCTCACTTCGGGAAGGGGTAAATGAAAAACTGTTTTTT. As protein: CASSLREGVNEKLFF. The chain combines TRBV18 with TRBJ1-4; TRBD1 might be the D (5 bases). Germline lookup yields CDR1 KGHSH and CDR2 LQKENI. V dropped 4 bases and J dropped 5 bases, with 14 bases sitting between them. The CDR3 totals 15 residues.

The genes are TRBV7-9 and TRBJ2-2; TRBD1 is a possible D gene (6 bases). Per germline, CDR1 SEHNR and CDR2 FQNEAQ (reference sequence). The CDR3 consists of 16 residues. V was pared by 1 base and J by 0 bases, with 9 bases between. The CDR3 bases are TGTGCCAGCAGCTTAGTTGGGACATCGAACACCGGGGAGCTGTTTTTT. Translated: CASSLVGTSNTGELFF.

The V call is TRBV18, the J call TRBJ2-3; D perhaps matches TRBD2 (6 bases). CDR1 is KGHSH, CDR2 LQKENI, per germline. This CDR3 region has 16 residues. The V gene lost 2 bases and the J gene lost 6 bases, with 18 bases spanning the gap. The CDR3 reads CASSPGRVRGGDTQYF. CDR3 nucleotide sequence: TGTGCCAGCTCACCAGGGCGCGTTAGAGGAGGGGATACGCAGTATTTT.

The V gene is TRBV5-6, the J gene TRBJ2-2, with D possibly matching TRBD1 (6 bases). The V gene's germline CDR1 is SGHDT and CDR2 YYEEEE. This CDR3 is built from 16 residues. Trimming cost V 3 bases and J 0 bases, with 12 bases left between them. In DNA form, the CDR3 reads TGTGCCAGCAGCTCGAAACAGGGCGCGAACACCGGGGAGCTGTTTTTT. Translating gives CASSSKQGANTGELFF.

This clone was picked up one time. This chain uses TRBV2 with TRBJ1-1; 10 bases line up with TRBD1. After removal of 4 bases from V and 6 bases from J, the junction contained 20 bases not matched to a gene. The CDR3 has 19 residues. CDR1 and CDR2 from the germline V gene are SNHLY and FYNNEI. The DNA of the CDR3 is TGTGCCAGCAGTGCAACAAGGAGTAGACAGGGGGCGGGAGGGCCTGAAGCTTTCTTT. It codes for CASSATRSRQGAGGPEAFF.

This clone was recorded a few times. CDR3 in amino acids: CASSLAGTAFGGSPLHF. CDR3 bases: TGCGCCAGCAGCTTGGCGGGTACAGCCTTTGGAGGTTCACCCCTCCACTTT. This chain joins TRBV5-1 and TRBJ1-6; D uncertain. From germline, CDR1 is SGHRS and CDR2 YFSETQ. Trimming removed 0 bases at V and 9 bases at J, with 19 bases between. The CDR3 consists of 17 residues.

The chain has TRBV19 and TRBJ1-2; D gene uncertain. This CDR3 is 14 amino acids long. Germline loops: CDR1 LNHDA, CDR2 SQIVND (reference sequence). The germline V and J ends were trimmed by 6 bases and 11 bases, with 22 bases remaining between them. CDR3 nucleotide sequence: TGTGCCAGTAGACTCGGTACATCTGGCGTGGGATACACCTTC. Translation gives CASRLGTSGVGYTF.

The chain uses TRBV5-1 and TRBJ1-3, with 9 nucleotides matching TRBD1. The CDR3 runs to 16 residues. Germline CDR1 SGHRS, CDR2 YFSETQ. Unmatched junction bases numbered 6, after V lost 2 bases and J lost 3 bases. Here the CDR3 DNA reads TGCGCCAGCAGCTTATCCGGGACAGGGAGTGGAAACACCATATATTTT. It encodes CASSLSGTGSGNTIYF.

The chain carries TRBV7-6 and TRBJ2-3; tentative D call: TRBD1 (6 bases). The CDR3 spans 14 residues. V was trimmed by 5 bases and J by 0 bases, leaving 9 bases between them. CDR1 is SGHVS and CDR2 is FNYEAQ in the germline V gene. The CDR3 DNA follows: TGTGCCAGCAGCATAGGACAGAGCACAGATACGCAGTATTTT. Encoded protein: CASSIGQSTDTQYF.

This rearrangement joins TRBV6-5 to TRBJ1-1, with a tentative D call TRBD1 (6 bases). V lost 6 bases and J lost 5, with 13 bases in between. Per the germline V gene, CDR1 is MNHEY and CDR2 is SVGAGI. The CDR3 contains 13 residues. CDR3 sequence reads: CASRQGGGTEAFF. The CDR3 DNA reads as TGTGCCAGCAGACAGGGTGGGGGGACTGAAGCTTTCTTT.

This rearrangement joins TRBV5-4 to TRBJ1-1; TRBD1 might be the D (6 bases). Germline V lookup: CDR1 SGHNT, CDR2 YYREEE (reference sequence). Between the trimmed V and J ends, which lost 5 bases and 5 bases, there was a span of 10 bases. There are 12 residues in the CDR3. CDR3 in DNA: TGTGCCAGCAGAGTGGGGGCGACTGAAGCTTTCTTT. It is translated as CASRVGATEAFF.

This chain joins TRBV28 and TRBJ2-3; the D is unclear. Germline CDR1 and CDR2: MDHEN and SYDVKM. The CDR3 covers 11 residues. Between the trimmed V and J ends, which lost 4 bases and 12 bases, there was a span of 11 bases. CDR3 amino acids: CASSSYSPQYF. CDR3 nucleotides: TGTGCCAGCAGTTCCTATTCGCCACAGTATTTT.

This clone was found a few times. CDR3 nucleotides: TGTGCCAGCAGTGTAGTGGGGGGCAGTCGAGCTTTCTTT. Protein product: CASSVVGGSRAFF. The gene calls are TRBV25-1 and TRBJ1-1; tentatively, D is TRBD1 (6 bases). The CDR3 sequence is 13 residues long. Germline lookup yields CDR1 MGHDK and CDR2 SYGVNS. The V end was cut by 4 bases, the J end by 10 bases, with 16 bases between.

The CDR3 nucleotides are TGTGCCAGCAGAGAAATCAGGGATTACACTGAAGCTTTCTTT. This sequence encodes CASREIRDYTEAFF. The V call is TRBV2, the J call TRBJ1-1, with a tentative D call TRBD1 (5 bases). Trimming took 6 bases from V and 3 from J, leaving 14 bases between them. The CDR3 is 14 residues long. CDR1 is SNHLY and CDR2 is FYNNEI in the germline V gene.

The chain recombines TRBV9 with TRBJ2-1; 7 bases map to TRBD1. Germline V gene lookup returns CDR1 SGDLS and CDR2 YYNGEE. This CDR3 has 12 amino acids. V lost 4 bases, J lost 8 bases, and 3 bases stayed unmatched. CDR3 loop: CASSRQGHEQFF. In nucleotides, the CDR3 is TGTGCCAGCAGCCGACAGGGTCATGAGCAGTTCTTC.